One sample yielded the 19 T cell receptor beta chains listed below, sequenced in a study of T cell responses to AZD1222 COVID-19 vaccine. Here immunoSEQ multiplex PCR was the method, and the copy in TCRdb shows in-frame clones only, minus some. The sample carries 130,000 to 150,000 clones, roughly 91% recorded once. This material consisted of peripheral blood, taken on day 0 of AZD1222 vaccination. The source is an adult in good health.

The CDR3 coding sequence is TGTGCCAGTAGTATCGGCGGCATCTCCGGGGCCAACGTCCTGACTTTC. Amino acid sequence: CASSIGGISGANVLTF. J is TRBJ2-6 and V is TRBV19; D ambiguous. The CDR3 is made up of 16 amino acids. Germline CDR1 reads LNHDA; CDR2 reads SQIVND (reference sequence). The V gene lost 3 bases and the J gene lost 4 bases, with 13 bases spanning the gap.

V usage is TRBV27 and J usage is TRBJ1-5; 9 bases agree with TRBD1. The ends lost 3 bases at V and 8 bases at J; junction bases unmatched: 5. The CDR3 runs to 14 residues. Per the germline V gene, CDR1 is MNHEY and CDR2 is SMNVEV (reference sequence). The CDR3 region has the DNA TGTGCCAGCAGTTTCCTCGGACAGGGGAAGCCCCAGCATTTT. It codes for CASSFLGQGKPQHF.

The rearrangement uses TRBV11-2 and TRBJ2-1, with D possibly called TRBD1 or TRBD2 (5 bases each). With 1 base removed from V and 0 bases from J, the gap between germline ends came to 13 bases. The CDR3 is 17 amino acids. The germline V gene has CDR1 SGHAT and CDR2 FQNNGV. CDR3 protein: CASSLGGDSYSYNEQFF. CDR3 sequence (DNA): TGTGCCAGCAGCTTAGGGGGAGACAGTTACTCCTACAATGAGCAGTTCTTC.

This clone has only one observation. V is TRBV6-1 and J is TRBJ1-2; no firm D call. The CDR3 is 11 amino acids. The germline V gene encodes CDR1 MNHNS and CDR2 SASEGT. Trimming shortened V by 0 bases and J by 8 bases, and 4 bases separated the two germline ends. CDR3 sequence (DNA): TGTGCCAGCAGTGAAGCGCAAGGCTACACCTTC. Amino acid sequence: CASSEAQGYTF.

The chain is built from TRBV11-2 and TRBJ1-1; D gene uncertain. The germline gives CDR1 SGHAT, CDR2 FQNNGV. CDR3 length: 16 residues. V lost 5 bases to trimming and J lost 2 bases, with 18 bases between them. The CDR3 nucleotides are TGTGCCAGCAGCCCTAGTTGGAGGGCGGTAAACACTGAAGCTTTCTTT. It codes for CASSPSWRAVNTEAFF.

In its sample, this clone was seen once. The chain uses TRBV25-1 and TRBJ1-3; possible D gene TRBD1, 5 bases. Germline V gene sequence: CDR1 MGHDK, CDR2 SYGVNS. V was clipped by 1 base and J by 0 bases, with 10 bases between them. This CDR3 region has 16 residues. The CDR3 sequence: CASSEFGASSGNTIYF. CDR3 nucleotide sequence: TGTGCCAGCAGTGAATTTGGGGCAAGCTCTGGAAACACCATATATTTT.

The DNA for the CDR3 is TGCGCCAGCAGGGGGGAGGGCCACTCTGGGGCCAACGTCCTGACTTTC. Protein sequence: CASRGEGHSGANVLTF. The chain has TRBV10-2 and TRBJ2-6, with TRBD2 matching over 7 bases. The CDR3 runs to 16 residues. Germline loops: CDR1 WSHSY, CDR2 SAAADI. J lost 0 bases, V lost 6 bases, and 5 bases had no gene match.

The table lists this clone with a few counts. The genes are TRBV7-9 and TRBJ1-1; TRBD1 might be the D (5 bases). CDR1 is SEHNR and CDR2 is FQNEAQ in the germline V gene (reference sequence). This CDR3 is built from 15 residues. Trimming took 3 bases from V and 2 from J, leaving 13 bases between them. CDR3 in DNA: TGTGCCAGCAGCTTCCACATTGGGGGAAACACTGAAGCTTTCTTT. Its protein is CASSFHIGGNTEAFF.

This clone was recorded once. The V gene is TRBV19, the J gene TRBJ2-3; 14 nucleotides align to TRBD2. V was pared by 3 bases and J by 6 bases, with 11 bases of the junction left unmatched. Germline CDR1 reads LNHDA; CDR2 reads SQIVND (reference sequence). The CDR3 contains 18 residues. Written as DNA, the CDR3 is TGTGCCAGTAGTATTGGGAGGTTGACTAGCGGGGGGGAGGATACGCAGTATTTT. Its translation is CASSIGRLTSGGEDTQYF.

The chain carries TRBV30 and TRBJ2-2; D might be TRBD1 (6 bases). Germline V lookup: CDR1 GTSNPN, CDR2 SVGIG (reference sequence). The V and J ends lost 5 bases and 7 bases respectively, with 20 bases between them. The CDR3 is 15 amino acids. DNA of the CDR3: TGTGCCTGGGAGGACGGAGCCAGGGGCTTCGGGGAGCTGTTTTTT. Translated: CAWEDGARGFGELFF.

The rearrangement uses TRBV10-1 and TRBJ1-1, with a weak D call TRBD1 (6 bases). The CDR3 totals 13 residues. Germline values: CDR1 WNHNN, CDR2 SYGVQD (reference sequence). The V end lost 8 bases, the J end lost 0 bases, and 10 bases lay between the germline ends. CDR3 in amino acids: CASSQGLNTEAFF. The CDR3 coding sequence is TGCGCCAGCTCGCAGGGGTTGAACACTGAAGCTTTCTTT.

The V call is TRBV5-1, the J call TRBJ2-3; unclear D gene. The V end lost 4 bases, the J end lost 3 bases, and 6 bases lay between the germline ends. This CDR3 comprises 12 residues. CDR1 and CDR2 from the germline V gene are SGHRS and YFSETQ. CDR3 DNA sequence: TGCGCCAGCAGCCCCCCTACAGATACGCAGTATTTT. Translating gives CASSPPTDTQYF.

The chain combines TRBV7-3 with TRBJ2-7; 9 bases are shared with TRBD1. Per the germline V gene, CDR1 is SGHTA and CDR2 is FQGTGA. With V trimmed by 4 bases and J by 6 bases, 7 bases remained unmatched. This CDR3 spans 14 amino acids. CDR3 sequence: CASSSGTGIIEQYF. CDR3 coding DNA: TGTGCCAGCAGCTCCGGGACAGGGATTATCGAGCAGTACTTC. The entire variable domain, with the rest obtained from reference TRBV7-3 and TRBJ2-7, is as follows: GAGVSQTPSNKVTEKGKYVELRCDPISGHTALYWYRQSLGQGPEFLIYFQGTGAADDSGLPNDRFFAVRPEGSVSTLKIQRTERGDSAVYLCASSSGTGIIEQYFGPGTRLTVT.

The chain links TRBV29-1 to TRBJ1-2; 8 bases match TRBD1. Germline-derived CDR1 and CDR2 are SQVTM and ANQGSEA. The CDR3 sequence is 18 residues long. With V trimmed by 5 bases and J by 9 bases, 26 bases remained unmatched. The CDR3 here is CSVSRGQGDNQWGSSYTF. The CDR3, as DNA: TGCAGCGTTTCCCGAGGACAGGGTGACAATCAGTGGGGCTCAAGCTACACCTTC. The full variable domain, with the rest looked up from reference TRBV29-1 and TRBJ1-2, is SAVISQKPSRDICQRGTSLTIQCQVDSQVTMMFWYRQQPGQSLTLIATANQGSEATYESGFVIDKFPISRPNLTFSTLTVSNMSPEDSSIYLCSVSRGQGDNQWGSSYTFGSGTRLTVV.

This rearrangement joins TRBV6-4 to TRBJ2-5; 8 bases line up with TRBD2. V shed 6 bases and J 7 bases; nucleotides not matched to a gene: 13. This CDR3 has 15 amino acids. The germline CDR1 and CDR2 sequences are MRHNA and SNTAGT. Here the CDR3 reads CASRRFGGRTVTQYF. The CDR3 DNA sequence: TGTGCCAGCAGGAGGTTTGGCGGGAGGACCGTGACCCAGTACTTC.

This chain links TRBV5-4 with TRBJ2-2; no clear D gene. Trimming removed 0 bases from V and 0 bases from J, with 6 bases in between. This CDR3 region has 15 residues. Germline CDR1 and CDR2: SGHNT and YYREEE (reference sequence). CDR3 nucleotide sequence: TGTGCCAGCAGCTTGGAGGCCACGAACACCGGGGAGCTGTTTTTT. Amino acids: CASSLEATNTGELFF. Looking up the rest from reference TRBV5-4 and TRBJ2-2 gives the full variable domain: ETGVTQSPTHLIKTRGQQVTLRCSSQSGHNTVSWYQQALGQGPQFIFQYYREEENGRGNFPPRFSGLQFPNYSSELNVNALELDDSALYLCASSLEATNTGELFFGEGSRLTVL.

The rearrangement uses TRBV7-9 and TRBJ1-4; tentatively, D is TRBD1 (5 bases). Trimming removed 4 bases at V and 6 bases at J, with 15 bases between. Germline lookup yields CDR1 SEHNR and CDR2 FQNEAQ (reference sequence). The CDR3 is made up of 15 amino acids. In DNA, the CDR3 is TGTGCCAGCAGCTCACCAGGCGGGGGTCATGAAAAACTGTTTTTT. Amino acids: CASSSPGGGHEKLFF.

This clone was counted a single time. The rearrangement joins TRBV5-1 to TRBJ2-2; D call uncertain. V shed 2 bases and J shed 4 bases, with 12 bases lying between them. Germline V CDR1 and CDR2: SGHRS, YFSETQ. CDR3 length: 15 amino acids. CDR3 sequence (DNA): TGCGCCAGCAGCTTCTCAGGCGATATCACCGGGGAGCTGTTTTTT. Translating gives CASSFSGDITGELFF.

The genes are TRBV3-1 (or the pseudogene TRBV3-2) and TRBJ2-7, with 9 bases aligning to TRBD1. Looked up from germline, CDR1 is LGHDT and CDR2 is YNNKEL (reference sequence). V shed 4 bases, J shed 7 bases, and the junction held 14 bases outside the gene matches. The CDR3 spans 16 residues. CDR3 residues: CASSPPREQGAREQYF. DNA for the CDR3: TGTGCCAGCAGCCCCCCCCGGGAACAGGGGGCGCGGGAGCAGTACTTC.